Below, 21 T cell receptor beta chains from the same sample are listed, as sequenced in a study of CD8+ T cells in alopecia areata (dated by TCRdb to 2016 to 2018). To prepare the library, the immunoSEQ multiplex PCR assay was applied. RNA was extracted from all samples and reverse transcribed into cDNA as template for TCR sequencing. TCRdb took this table from immuneACCESS and kept in-frame rearrangements with V and J called. Such tables lack part of the clones; where checked against another copy, unresolved V genes explain under half of the gap, and the rest is unexplained. A total of some 160,000 clones appear in this sample, about two thirds of them only once. The ten largest clonotypes hold roughly 0.85% of the sample. Sample time point, as interpreted from the label and publication: around 29 days on oral tofacitinib. The treatment or condition label corresponds to: oral pan-JAK inhibitor, 5-10 mg twice daily.

The sample here was CD4+ T cells sorted from blood, taken at week 4, from a patient treated with tofacitinib. These receptors all stem from a human donor with alopecia areata.

The chain links TRBV29-1 to TRBJ2-7; 9 positions match TRBD1. V was clipped by 6 bases and J by 7 bases; unmatched bases: 13. Germline V gene data show CDR1 as SQVTM and CDR2 as ANQGSEA. This CDR3 contains 14 residues. CDR3 region: CSVRRDRVRGEQYF. The CDR3 DNA follows: TGCAGCGTCCGCCGGGACAGGGTTAGAGGGGAGCAGTACTTC.

As regards this clone: Germline and junction disagree at one end, which may indicate a read error. The rearrangement joins TRBV10-2 to TRBJ2-5; 11 bases align to TRBD2. The CDR3 is 14 amino acids. Germline CDR1 is WSHSY and CDR2 is SAAADI. The CDR3 loop reads CASRTSGIQEAQYF. CDR3 in DNA: TGCGCCAGCAGGACTAGCGGGATACAAGAGGCCCAGTACTTC.

The V call is TRBV30, the J call TRBJ1-1, with TRBD1 identical over 9 bases. The CDR3 is 11 residues long. The germline V gene has CDR1 GTSNPN and CDR2 SVGIG (reference sequence). The trim removed 5 bases at V and 6 bases at J, leaving 1 base unmatched. Here the CDR3 reads CAWGQGSEAFF. CDR3 coding DNA: TGTGCCTGGGGACAGGGGTCTGAAGCTTTCTTT.

The rearrangement uses TRBV5-6 and TRBJ2-3; 8 bases line up with TRBD2. With 3 bases clipped from V and 4 bases from J, the junction kept 10 bases outside the gene matches. Germline V lookup: CDR1 SGHDT, CDR2 YYEEEE. The CDR3 is 16 amino acids. This CDR3 reads CASSSRTSYSADTQYF. For the CDR3, the DNA is TGTGCCAGCAGCTCCCGGACTAGCTATAGCGCAGATACGCAGTATTTT.

The chain joins TRBV5-1 to TRBJ2-7; 7 bases are a match to TRBD1. This CDR3 contains 15 residues. The germline V gene encodes CDR1 SGHRS and CDR2 YFSETQ. With 3 bases clipped from V and 7 bases from J, the junction kept 13 bases outside the gene matches. The CDR3 loop reads CASSWGTDNSREQYF. The CDR3 nucleotides are TGCGCCAGCAGCTGGGGGACAGACAACTCGAGGGAGCAGTACTTC.

The chain couples TRBV15 to TRBJ1-4; unclear D gene. Germline V CDR1 and CDR2: LNHNV, YYDKDF (reference sequence). The V end lost 0 bases, the J end lost 8 bases, and 13 bases lay between the germline ends. The CDR3 is 15 amino acids. CDR3 sequence: CATSREEGGREKLFF. The CDR3 nucleotides read TGTGCCACCAGCAGAGAAGAGGGAGGCAGGGAAAAACTGTTTTTT.

The chain links TRBV29-1 to TRBJ1-2, with D perhaps matching TRBD1 (6 bases). V was pared by 5 bases and J by 4 bases, with 20 bases between. The CDR3 loop spans 15 amino acids. CDR1 SQVTM and CDR2 ANQGSEA come from the germline V gene. CDR3 residues: CSVRTGTGGAYGYTF. The CDR3 DNA is TGCAGCGTTCGAACAGGGACCGGGGGTGCCTATGGCTACACCTTC.

V and J are TRBV19 and TRBJ2-6, with D possibly TRBD1 on 5 matching bases. The CDR3 covers 15 residues. V was clipped by 4 bases and J by 4 bases, with 11 bases between them. Germline CDR1 reads LNHDA; CDR2 reads SQIVND (reference sequence). The CDR3 protein is CASSTSGPGANVLTF. The CDR3 bases are TGTGCCAGTAGTACATCAGGGCCAGGGGCCAACGTCCTGACTTTC.

The rearrangement uses TRBV30 and TRBJ1-4; TRBD1 agrees at 9 bases. The CDR3 has 12 amino acids. The germline V gene encodes CDR1 GTSNPN and CDR2 SVGIG (reference sequence). Trimming removed 8 bases from V and 9 bases from J; junction bases left unmatched: 7. CDR3 DNA: TGTGCCGGGGACAGGGATTCGAAAAAACTGTTTTTT. Translated, it gives CAGDRDSKKLFF.

The V and J genes are TRBV25-1 and TRBJ2-4; the match to TRBD1 covers 7 bases. With 5 bases clipped from V and 3 bases from J, the junction kept 1 base outside the gene matches. This CDR3 spans 13 amino acids. Germline assignment: CDR1 MGHDK and CDR2 SYGVNS. The DNA for the CDR3 is TGTGCCAGCAGTCGGGACAGCAAAAACATTCAGTACTTC. Residues: CASSRDSKNIQYF.

The sample holds one count of this clone. This sample also contains other DNA sequences that code for the same CDR3. The chain recombines TRBV5-1 with TRBJ2-1; D gene uncertain. The CDR3 sequence is 15 residues long. Germline assignment: CDR1 SGHRS and CDR2 YFSETQ. V gave up 0 bases and J gave up 0 bases, with 7 bases separating them. For the CDR3, the DNA is TGCGCCAGCAGCTTGGTTGGTAGCTCCTACAATGAGCAGTTCTTC. Its protein is CASSLVGSSYNEQFF.

In DNA, the CDR3 is TGTGCCTGGAGTGCACTCCCCCGGGGGAGTCTAAGGGATACGCAGTATTTT. It yields the protein CAWSALPRGSLRDTQYF. This sequence joins TRBV30 and TRBJ2-3, with a tentative D call TRBD2 (6 bases). The CDR3 has 17 amino acids. Germline CDR1 and CDR2: GTSNPN and SVGIG (reference sequence). V was cut by 1 base and J by 6 bases, with 23 bases left in between.

V and J are TRBV29-1 and TRBJ2-1, with no clear D. Trimming took off 7 bases at V and 10 bases at J, with 23 bases between the two ends. CDR1 and CDR2 (germline): SQVTM, ANQGSEA. This CDR3 has 14 amino acids. DNA for the CDR3: TGCAGCGCCACCCAATCTAGGAGTTCGGTAGAGCAGTTCTTC. Translating it yields CSATQSRSSVEQFF.

The chain employs TRBV29-1 and TRBJ1-1; D is possibly TRBD1 (5 bases). V lost 4 bases, J lost 5 bases, and 11 bases lay in between. CDR1 SQVTM and CDR2 ANQGSEA come from the germline V gene. The CDR3 loop spans 12 amino acids. CDR3 amino acids: CSVGRGGTEAFF. The CDR3 DNA reads as TGCAGCGTTGGTAGGGGAGGAACTGAAGCTTTCTTT.

The J gene is TRBJ2-1, the V gene TRBV11-2, with D possibly matching TRBD2 (5 bases). Germline lookup yields CDR1 SGHAT and CDR2 FQNNGV. The CDR3 is made up of 15 amino acids. Trimming pared 1 base from V and 7 bases from J, leaving 14 bases between. The CDR3 is CASSLGPLGLNEQFF. In DNA, the CDR3 is TGTGCCAGCAGCTTAGGTCCACTAGGGCTTAATGAGCAGTTCTTC.

CDR3 residues: CASSDLNSNQPQHF. The CDR3 DNA sequence: TGTGCCAGCTCAGACCTGAATAGCAATCAGCCCCAGCATTTT. The V and J genes are TRBV18 and TRBJ1-5; no reliable D call. CDR1 KGHSH and CDR2 LQKENI come from the germline V gene. V gave up 5 bases and J gave up 0 bases, with 8 bases separating them. CDR3 length equals 14 residues.

This clone was seen only once. The chain joins TRBV5-6 to TRBJ2-4, with TRBD2 as a possible D gene (5 bases). This CDR3 has 14 amino acids. Trimming stripped 4 bases from V and 7 bases from J, with 15 bases between. The germline CDR1 and CDR2 sequences are SGHDT and YYEEEE. For the CDR3, the DNA is TGTGCCAGCAGCGCGACTATCCCCTCGAACATTCAGTACTTC. The encoded protein is CASSATIPSNIQYF.

This clone has a handful of counts. J is TRBJ1-5 and V is TRBV7-3, with 7 bases that match TRBD1. CDR3 length equals 12 residues. Per germline, CDR1 SGHTA and CDR2 FQGTGA. The ends lost 5 bases at V and 12 bases at J; junction bases unmatched: 7. The CDR3 reads CASSVQRGHQHF. The CDR3 nucleotides read TGTGCCAGCAGCGTCCAAAGGGGGCACCAGCATTTT. The full variable domain, in which reference TRBV7-3 and TRBJ1-5 provide the parts outside the CDR3, is GAGVSQTPSNKVTEKGKYVELRCDPISGHTALYWYRQSLGQGPEFLIYFQGTGAADDSGLPNDRFFAVRPEGSVSTLKIQRTERGDSAVYLCASSVQRGHQHFGDGTRLSIL.

The chain carries TRBV30 and TRBJ2-7, with TRBD1 matching over 9 bases. The CDR3 is 14 amino acids. CDR1 is GTSNPN and CDR2 is SVGIG in the germline V gene (reference sequence). Trimming at V came to 0 bases and at J to 1 base, leaving 1 base not matched to a gene. CDR3 residues: CAWSVQGASYEQYF. As DNA, the CDR3 is TGTGCCTGGAGTGTACAGGGGGCATCCTACGAGCAGTACTTC.

The chain links TRBV29-1 to TRBJ2-7; D not resolved. Germline V gives CDR1 SQVTM, CDR2 ANQGSEA. This CDR3 is 12 amino acids long. V lost 8 bases to trimming and J lost 2 bases, with 13 bases between them. DNA for the CDR3: TGCAGCATTATGAGTTCCCCCTACGAGCAGTACTTC. Translated: CSIMSSPYEQYF.

The J gene is TRBJ1-1, the V gene TRBV5-6; D gene uncertain. CDR1 and CDR2 from the germline V gene are SGHDT and YYEEEE. CDR3 length: 13 residues. The ends were cut back, 0 bases at V and 3 bases at J, with 6 bases in the middle. The CDR3 DNA follows: TGTGCCAGCAGCTTGGGCAGTTACACTGAAGCTTTCTTT. Translating it yields CASSLGSYTEAFF.